A selection of T cell receptor beta chains follows, all from one sample in a study of T cells in Graves' hyperthyroidism and ophthalmopathy. TCRdb passed the multiplex PCR reads through MiXCR, listing each CDR3 protein once. In the table there are a few hundred thousand distinct CDR3 sequences, 15% to 18% of which are singletons. Sequencing was performed on blood. These receptors came from a woman aged 18-35 years with Graves' hyperthyroidism. The CDR3 runs from the conserved cysteine through the conserved F or W.

cdr3_aa | v_call
CASSRGQGNPDTQYF | TRBV5-1
CASSFGKTPSYNEQFF | TRBV28
CASKGIGGNEQFF | TRBV6-2/TRBV6-3
CASSGGFNYGYTF | TRBV2
CASSLKGSGSADTQYF | TRBV7-3
CASSLYRDYGYTF | TRBV27
CAINGLSQGKPDTQYF | TRBV10-3
CASSLERGTDSGNTIYF | TRBV5-1
CASSQWPGYTF | TRBV16
CSASPPPSNQPQHF | TRBV20-1
CASRPPGLADNEQFF | TRBV7-2
CASSENEADTQYF | TRBV6-1
CASSISGADTQYF | TRBV13
CASSLKAGGQNTQYF | TRBV7-3
CSAGKFATLHF | TRBV20-1
CASSERDHEKLFF | TRBV6-1
CASSRYRGPYEQYF | TRBV13
CASSFAFRTSGPYEQYF | TRBV27
CASSFDRFSNQPQHF | TRBV7-2
CAVQEGASDSPLHF | TRBV5-4
CASSFPTGDGYTF | TRBV12-3/TRBV12-4
CASSAGLPEETQYF | TRBV7-2
CASSYRAEYGYTF | TRBV6-1
CSARILAGGYEQYF | TRBV20-1
CASSGITRETQYF | TRBV18
CASRAEATVWYEQYF | TRBV27
CASSRGGYNEKLFF | TRBV7-2